The 10 T cell receptor beta chains below were found in one sample sequenced in a study of human T cells and chemical hapten exposure. TCRdb itself ran the 5' RACE reads through MiXCR, one entry per CDR3 protein. The repertoire includes 130,000 or so distinct CDR3 sequences, 3.5% to 5% of them detected once, and over 1.1% sits in the top ten. Unfractionated whole blood was the source from which total RNA was extracted. Receptor source: a female donor in good health.

As regards this clonotype: Given a much more abundant clone one base away, this may be a read error. The J gene is TRBJ2-3, the V gene TRBV28; 8 bases fit TRBD2. Looked up from germline, CDR1 is MDHEN and CDR2 is SYDVKM. J was trimmed by 9 bases and V by 2 bases; bases with no gene match: 13. The CDR3 has 16 residues. The CDR3 region is CASSLGPLGLASTQYF. The CDR3 nucleotides read TGTGCCAGCAGTTTAGGGCCTTTAGGACTAGCTTCAACGCAGTATTTT.

This clonotype was recorded at least ten times. This chain uses TRBV6-5 with TRBJ1-5; 7 bases fit TRBD1. The CDR3 is 14 residues long. The J segment lost 6 bases and the V segment lost 5 bases, leaving 7 bases of the junction unmatched. Germline loops: CDR1 MNHEY, CDR2 SVGAGI. The CDR3 DNA sequence: TGTGCCAGCAGTCCCCAGGGGGGGAGTCAGCCCCAGCATTTT. This gives the protein CASSPQGGSQPQHF.

Many counts were recorded for this clonotype. The chain carries TRBV29-1 and TRBJ2-5; no reliable D call. The germline V and J ends were trimmed by 4 bases and 2 bases, with 8 bases remaining between them. Germline loops: CDR1 SQVTM, CDR2 ANQGSEA. The CDR3 totals 12 residues. The CDR3 sequence is CSVVGDQETQYF. CDR3 bases: TGCAGCGTTGTCGGAGATCAAGAGACCCAGTACTTC.

About this clonotype: This sequence may be a read error, since a much larger clone differs from it by one base. V and J are TRBV25-1 and TRBJ1-1; the match to TRBD1 covers 9 bases. The germline V gene has CDR1 MGHDK and CDR2 SYGVNS. The CDR3 loop spans 19 amino acids. The trim removed 3 bases at V and 3 bases at J, leaving 17 bases unmatched. The CDR3 region has the DNA TGTGCCAGCAGTGATTACAGGGGGCGCGGGCCCGAAAGTGACACTGAAGCTTTCTTT. Translated: CASSDYRGRGPESDTEAFF. Full variable domain (remainder filled in from reference TRBV25-1 and TRBJ1-1): EADIYQTPRYLVIGTGKKITLECSQTMGHDKMYWYQQDPGMELHLIHYSYGVNSTEKGDLSSESTVSRIRTEHFPLTLESARPSHTSQYLCASSDYRGRGPESDTEAFFGQGTRLTVV.

Ten or more counts support this clonotype. The V gene is TRBV20-1, the J gene TRBJ1-3; D is possibly TRBD1 (5 bases). The V gene's germline CDR1 is DFQATT and CDR2 SNEGSKA (reference sequence). V was cut by 0 bases and J by 2 bases, with 11 bases left in between. The CDR3 consists of 15 residues. CDR3 nucleotides: TGCAGTGCTAGAGAAATTACAGGTCCTGGAAACACCATATATTTT. This translates into CSAREITGPGNTIYF.

At least ten counts were recorded for this clonotype. This chain links TRBV7-9 with TRBJ2-5; possible D gene TRBD2, 6 bases. Germline CDR1 reads SEHNR; CDR2 reads FQNEAQ (reference sequence). This CDR3 contains 17 residues. Trimming took off 7 bases at V and 7 bases at J, with 28 bases between the two ends. For the CDR3, the DNA is TGTGCCAGCACCCTACCCGATTACCGGGACTCGAGGGGGACCCAGTACTTC. Residues: CASTLPDYRDSRGTQYF. Filled out from reference TRBV7-9 and TRBJ2-5, the complete variable domain reads DTGVSQNPRHKITKRGQNVTFRCDPISEHNRLYWYRQTLGQGPEFLTYFQNEAQLEKSRLLSDRFSAERPKGSFSTLEIQRTEQGDSAMYLCASTLPDYRDSRGTQYFGPGTRLLVL.

At least ten counts were recorded for this clonotype. The gene calls are TRBV2 and TRBJ2-3, with D unresolved. This CDR3 has 16 amino acids. The V end lost 5 bases, the J end lost 5 bases, and 20 bases lay between the germline ends. Germline V CDR1 and CDR2: SNHLY, FYNNEI. The CDR3 DNA reads as TGTGCCAGCAGTCTCGATTCAGGTGTGGTTGAAGATACGCAGTATTTT. Protein: CASSLDSGVVEDTQYF. Together with reference TRBV2 and TRBJ2-3, the CDR3 gives the full variable domain: EPEVTQTPSHQVTQMGQEVILRCVPISNHLYFYWYRQILGQKVEFLVSFYNNEISEKSEIFDDQFSVERPDGSNFTLKIRSTKLEDSAMYFCASSLDSGVVEDTQYFGPGTRLTVL.

This clonotype was recorded at least ten times. CDR3 sequence (DNA): TGTGCCAGCAAAAGGGCCGAGTATTCACCCCTCCACTTT. Amino acid sequence: CASKRAEYSPLHF. V usage is TRBV25-1 and J usage is TRBJ1-6; no clear D. The germline V gene has CDR1 MGHDK and CDR2 SYGVNS. This CDR3 contains 13 residues. V shed 7 bases and J shed 8 bases, with 12 bases lying between them.

This clonotype was seen at least ten times. The rearrangement joins TRBV27 to TRBJ2-6, with D unresolved. The CDR3 consists of 14 residues. The V end was cut by 5 bases, the J end by 0 bases, with 5 bases between. CDR1 and CDR2 from the germline V gene are MNHEY and SMNVEV (reference sequence). The CDR3 is CASSLTSGANVLTF. The CDR3 nucleotides read TGTGCCAGCAGTCTAACCTCTGGGGCCAACGTCCTGACTTTC. The full variable domain, with the rest looked up from reference TRBV27 and TRBJ2-6, is EAQVTQNPRYLITVTGKKLTVTCSQNMNHEYMSWYRQDPGLGLRQIYYSMNVEVTDKGDVPEGYKVSRKEKRNFPLILESPSPNQTSLYFCASSLTSGANVLTFGAGSRLTVL.

This clonotype was detected many times. This chain uses TRBV7-2 with TRBJ1-2, with a possible D match to TRBD1 (6 bases). The CDR3 extends over 15 amino acids. V was clipped by 2 bases and J by 2 bases, with 12 bases between them. CDR1 and CDR2 from the germline V gene are SGHTA and FQGNSA. The CDR3 nucleotides read TGTGCCAGCAGCTTACTTTACAGGGCGAACTATGGCTACACCTTC. This encodes CASSLLYRANYGYTF.